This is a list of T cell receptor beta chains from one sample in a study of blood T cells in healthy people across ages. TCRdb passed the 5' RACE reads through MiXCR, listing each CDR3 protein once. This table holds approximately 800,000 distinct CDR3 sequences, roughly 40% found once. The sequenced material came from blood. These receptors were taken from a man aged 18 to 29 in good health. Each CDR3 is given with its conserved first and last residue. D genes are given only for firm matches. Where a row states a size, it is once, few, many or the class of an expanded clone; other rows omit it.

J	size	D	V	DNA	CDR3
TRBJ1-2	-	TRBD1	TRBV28	TGTGCCAGCGGGGTTTACCGGGACAGTAATGGCTACACCTTC	CASGVYRDSNGYTF
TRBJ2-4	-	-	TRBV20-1	TGCAGTGGAGTCGTAACAGCCAAAAACATTCAGTACTTC	CSGVVTAKNIQYF
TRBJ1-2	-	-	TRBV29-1	TGCAGCGTTGAAGATCGTCAGGGAAACTATGGCTACACCTTC	CSVEDRQGNYGYTF
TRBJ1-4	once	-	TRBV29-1	TGCAGCGTTGAGGAAGGGCGGGGTGAAAAACTGTTTTTT	CSVEEGRGEKLFF
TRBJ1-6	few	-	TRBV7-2	TGTGCCAGCAGCTTAACCCCGACAGTTACCTATAATTCACCCCTCCACTTT	CASSLTPTVTYNSPLHF
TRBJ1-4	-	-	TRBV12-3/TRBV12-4	TGTGCCAGCAGTTTTATAGCCGGGGAAAAACTGTTTTTT	CASSFIAGEKLFF
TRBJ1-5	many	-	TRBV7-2	TGTGCCAGCAGCTTAGCGTATAGCAATCAGCCCCAGCATTTT	CASSLAYSNQPQHF
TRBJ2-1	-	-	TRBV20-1	TGCAGTGCTACACCACGGGAAATAGCGTACAATGAGCAGTTCTTC	CSATPREIAYNEQFF
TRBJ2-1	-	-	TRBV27	TGTGCCAGCAGTTTAGCAGGGAAACGGCGCAATGAGCAGTTCTTC	CASSLAGKRRNEQFF
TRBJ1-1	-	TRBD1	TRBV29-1	TGCAGCGCTTTGACAGGGGGCGACACTGAAGCTTTCTTT	CSALTGGDTEAFF
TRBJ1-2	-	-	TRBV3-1	TGTGCCAGCAGCCTAGGTCAGGGGATTGTTTACACCTTC	CASSLGQGIVYTF
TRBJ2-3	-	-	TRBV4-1	TGCGCCAGCAGCCAAGTATTGAGAGCAGATACGCAGTATTTT	CASSQVLRADTQYF
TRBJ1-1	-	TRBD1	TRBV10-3	TGTGCCATCAGCGACTCTTACCAGGGGGCGCGTGGCACTGAAGCTTTCTTT	CAISDSYQGARGTEAFF
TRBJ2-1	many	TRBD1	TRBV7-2	TGTGCCAGCAGCGATCCGGGACAGGGGGACAATGAGCAGTTCTTC	CASSDPGQGDNEQFF
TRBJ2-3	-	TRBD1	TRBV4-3	TGCGCCAGCAGCCAAGATACAGGGGGGATAGCAGATACGCAGTATTTT	CASSQDTGGIADTQYF